The 25 T cell receptor beta chains presented below share a single source sample, sequenced in a study of CD8 T cells in Susac syndrome. Random hexamers served to reverse transcribe roughly 0.45 to 1 ug RNA. MiXCR, run by TCRdb on the immunoSEQ multiplex PCR reads, gives a single entry per CDR3 protein. There are 130,000 or so distinct CDR3 sequences in the sample; around 94% occur only once, and 0.25% to 0.3% lies in the top ten. Material: CD8+ T cells from PBMCs. The source is a human donor with Susac syndrome.

The chain employs TRBV10-3 and TRBJ2-1, with a tentative D call TRBD2 (5 bases). The CDR3 has 14 amino acids. Trimming removed 4 bases at V and 8 bases at J, with 15 bases between. Germline CDR1 is ENHRY and CDR2 is SYGVKD. As DNA, the CDR3 is TGTGCCATCAGTGTAAGTCTAGCCCTCGATGAGCAGTTCTTC. Amino acid sequence: CAISVSLALDEQFF.

The CDR3 loop reads CASSVGGQGKETQYF. CDR3 DNA: TGTGCCAGCAGCGTGGGAGGACAGGGGAAAGAGACCCAGTACTTC. The gene calls are TRBV9 and TRBJ2-5; 9 positions agree with TRBD1. This CDR3 has 15 amino acids. Germline V gene data show CDR1 as SGDLS and CDR2 as YYNGEE. Trimming took 2 bases from V and 3 from J; bases not matched to a gene: 5.

V is TRBV5-1 and J is TRBJ1-2; 8 nucleotides line up with TRBD1. CDR3 size: 15 residues. In germline, CDR1 is SGHRS, CDR2 YFSETQ. V shed 6 bases, J shed 5 bases, and the junction held 12 bases outside the gene matches. In nucleotides, the CDR3 is TGCGCCAGCACACTCCCGGACAGGGCTGCTTATGGCTACACCTTC. This translates into CASTLPDRAAYGYTF. Complete variable domain (other parts from reference TRBV5-1 and TRBJ1-2): KAGVTQTPRYLIKTRGQQVTLSCSPISGHRSVSWYQQTPGQGLQFLFEYFSETQRNKGNFPGRFSGRQFSNSRSEMNVSTLELGDSALYLCASTLPDRAAYGYTFGSGTRLTVV.

This sequence joins TRBV11-2 and TRBJ2-4, with D uncertain. The V and J ends lost 5 bases and 9 bases respectively, with 8 bases between them. This CDR3 is built from 11 residues. Per the germline V gene, CDR1 is SGHAT and CDR2 is FQNNGV. Here the CDR3 reads CASSPSGIQYF. The CDR3 coding sequence is TGTGCCAGCAGCCCCTCAGGCATTCAGTACTTC.

The chain uses TRBV29-1 and TRBJ2-1; D is unclear. There are 14 residues in the CDR3. V was clipped by 0 bases and J by 2 bases, with 8 bases between them. Per the germline V gene, CDR1 is SQVTM and CDR2 is ANQGSEA. The CDR3 DNA is TGCAGCGTTGAAGATTCCAGTCCCTACAATGAGCAGTTCTTC. As protein: CSVEDSSPYNEQFF.

The J gene is TRBJ2-2, the V gene TRBV29-1; D not resolved. This CDR3 has 10 residues. Germline V gives CDR1 SQVTM, CDR2 ANQGSEA. The ends were cut back, 5 bases at V and 5 bases at J, with 3 bases in the middle. The DNA for the CDR3 is TGCAGCGTTTGGACCGGGGAGCTGTTTTTT. Protein product: CSVWTGELFF.

V and J are TRBV5-1 and TRBJ2-7; no clear D. V was clipped by 2 bases and J by 2 bases, with 11 bases between them. CDR1 is SGHRS and CDR2 is YFSETQ in the germline V gene. The CDR3 has 14 amino acids. As DNA, the CDR3 is TGCGCCAGCAGCTTAAGCAACCGTCCCTACGAGCAGTACTTC. Translated: CASSLSNRPYEQYF.

The gene calls are TRBV4-1 and TRBJ1-2; the match to TRBD1 covers 9 bases. CDR3 length: 15 residues. V lost 0 bases to trimming and J lost 8 bases; unmatched junction nucleotides: 7. Germline CDR1 is MGHRA and CDR2 is YSYEKL. The DNA for the CDR3 is TGCGCCAGCAGCCAAGATCTGGGACAGGGTGTAGGCTACACCTTC. It codes for CASSQDLGQGVGYTF.

The gene calls are TRBV27 and TRBJ2-7, with D possibly matching TRBD2 (6 bases). CDR1 is MNHEY, CDR2 SMNVEV, per germline (reference sequence). There are 12 residues in the CDR3. Trimming took 6 bases from V and 6 from J, leaving 12 bases between them. CDR3 nucleotides: TGTGCCAGCAGCCGGGACTTGTCCGAGCAGTACTTC. Translation: CASSRDLSEQYF.

The chain links TRBV20-1 to TRBJ1-6; 7 nucleotides agree with TRBD1. After removal of 2 bases from V and 5 bases from J, the junction contained 9 bases not matched to a gene. The germline CDR1 and CDR2 sequences are DFQATT and SNEGSKA (reference sequence). The CDR3 has 16 residues. CDR3 sequence reads: CSARSRDSPNNSPLHF. CDR3 nucleotide sequence: TGCAGTGCTAGATCCCGGGACAGCCCCAATAATTCACCCCTCCACTTT.

This clonotype was recorded once. The rearrangement uses TRBV13 and TRBJ2-6; the D gene could be TRBD1 or TRBD2 (5 bases each). Trimming removed 3 bases from V and 0 bases from J, with 9 bases in between. There are 16 residues in the CDR3. Germline CDR1 PRHDT, CDR2 FYEKMQ (reference sequence). The CDR3 DNA follows: TGTGCCAGCAGCTTTCCAGGGAGCTCTGGGGCCAACGTCCTGACTTTC. Residues: CASSFPGSSGANVLTF.

The chain employs TRBV2 and TRBJ2-7, with TRBD1 identical over 12 bases. J was trimmed by 4 bases and V by 7 bases; bases with no gene match: 5. The CDR3 is 14 amino acids. From germline, CDR1 is SNHLY and CDR2 FYNNEI. CDR3 residues: CASKPGQGAYEQYF. CDR3 coding DNA: TGTGCCAGCAAACCGGGACAGGGGGCTTACGAGCAGTACTTC.

The chain joins TRBV6-5 to TRBJ1-4; 7 nucleotides align to TRBD1. Germline V gene sequence: CDR1 MNHEY, CDR2 SVGAGI. The CDR3 loop spans 14 amino acids. J was trimmed by 8 bases and V by 2 bases; bases with no gene match: 5. The CDR3 loop reads CASSYRDSQEKLFF. The CDR3 nucleotides read TGTGCCAGCAGTTACCGGGACAGTCAGGAAAAACTGTTTTTT.

The rearrangement uses TRBV20-1 and TRBJ2-7, with no clear D. Trimming stripped 1 base from V and 0 bases from J, with 10 bases between. The CDR3 is made up of 14 amino acids. Per germline, CDR1 DFQATT and CDR2 SNEGSKA (reference sequence). The CDR3 DNA is TGCAGTGCTAGAGGGAAAGCTGCCTCCTACGAGCAGTACTTC. It encodes CSARGKAASYEQYF.

The rearrangement links TRBV14 to TRBJ1-1; D may be TRBD1 (5 bases). The CDR3 is made up of 15 amino acids. CDR1 and CDR2 (germline): SGHDN, FVKESK. V gave up 3 bases and J gave up 1 base, with 12 bases separating them. The CDR3 here is CASSQLGRGNTEAFF. The CDR3 DNA reads as TGTGCCAGCAGCCAGTTGGGGCGAGGGAACACTGAAGCTTTCTTT.

A note on this clonotype: The junction does not match germline at one end; this may be a read error. V and J are TRBV13 and TRBJ1-2; weak D call: TRBD1 (5 bases). This CDR3 is 15 amino acids long. The germline CDR1 and CDR2 sequences are PRHDT and FYEKMQ (reference sequence). This chain's CDR3 is CASNLPSTGASGYTF. The CDR3 DNA is TGTGCCAGCAACTTACCATCTACAGGCGCCAGTGGCTACACCTTC. The whole variable domain, remainder taken from reference TRBV13 and TRBJ1-2, is AAGVIQSPRHLIKEKRETATLKCYPIPRHDTVYWYQQGPGQDPQFLISFYEKMQSDKGSIPDRFSAQQFSDYHSELNMSSLELGDSALYFCASNLPSTGASGYTFGSGTRLTVV.

The rearrangement joins TRBV27 to TRBJ1-5, with D perhaps TRBD1 (6 bases). Germline lookup yields CDR1 MNHEY and CDR2 SMNVEV (reference sequence). V was clipped by 4 bases and J by 4 bases, with 11 bases between them. There are 14 residues in the CDR3. CDR3 in amino acids: CASSYQGGNQPQHF. The CDR3 DNA reads as TGTGCCAGCAGTTATCAAGGGGGAAATCAGCCCCAGCATTTT.

This clonotype was seen a single time. The chain uses TRBV29-1 and TRBJ2-7; weak D call: TRBD2 (6 bases). Germline V CDR1 and CDR2: SQVTM, ANQGSEA. Trimming cost V 6 bases and J 5 bases, with 14 bases left between them. The CDR3 covers 12 residues. CDR3 sequence: CSVDYGLNEQYF. In DNA, the CDR3 is TGCAGCGTGGACTATGGTCTAAACGAGCAGTACTTC.

The chain employs TRBV20-1 and TRBJ2-7; possible D gene TRBD1, 6 bases. Trimming removed 3 bases at V and 0 bases at J, with 12 bases between. This CDR3 has 14 amino acids. The germline V gene encodes CDR1 DFQATT and CDR2 SNEGSKA (reference sequence). For the CDR3, the DNA is TGCAGTGCTAGGCAAAGACAGGACTCCTACGAGCAGTACTTC. This translates into CSARQRQDSYEQYF.

The V and J genes are TRBV27 and TRBJ2-7, with D perhaps assigned TRBD1 or TRBD2 (5 bases each). The germline CDR1 and CDR2 sequences are MNHEY and SMNVEV (reference sequence). The CDR3 covers 15 residues. Trimming left V 10 bases short and J 0 bases short, with 19 bases between. CDR3 sequence reads: CATSPPGRGSYEQYF. CDR3 DNA sequence: TGTGCCACCTCCCCCCCGGGACGAGGCTCCTACGAGCAGTACTTC.

The chain joins TRBV15 to TRBJ2-7; D not resolved. V gave up 0 bases and J gave up 10 bases, with 22 bases separating them. Germline V gives CDR1 LNHNV, CDR2 YYDKDF (reference sequence). The length of the CDR3 is 16 residues. Here the CDR3 DNA reads TGTGCCACCAGCAGAGATAAGGAACACCCGATGTCTGAACAGTACTTC. It is translated as CATSRDKEHPMSEQYF.

This sequence joins TRBV24-1 and TRBJ2-1, with TRBD2 as a possible D gene (7 bases). V was cut by 6 bases and J by 5 bases, with 13 bases left in between. Germline V gene lookup returns CDR1 KGHDR and CDR2 SFDVKD. This CDR3 comprises 14 residues. The CDR3 nucleotides are TGTGCCACCAGTATCGGGGGGCCAAACAATGAGCAGTTCTTC. Amino acids: CATSIGGPNNEQFF.

V is TRBV20-1 and J is TRBJ2-5, with 8 bases lining up with TRBD2. There are 18 residues in the CDR3. After removal of 8 bases from V and 3 bases from J, the junction contained 23 bases not matched to a gene. Germline lookup yields CDR1 DFQATT and CDR2 SNEGSKA (reference sequence). The CDR3 DNA reads TGCAGTACCTACCCCCGGGAGCTGGCGGGGGGAGGCGAAGAGACCCAGTACTTC. It translates to CSTYPRELAGGGEETQYF.

The chain links TRBV11-2 to TRBJ2-6; D not resolved. V lost 0 bases, J lost 0 bases, and 9 bases lay in between. The CDR3 totals 17 residues. Germline assignment: CDR1 SGHAT and CDR2 FQNNGV. CDR3 DNA: TGTGCCAGCAGCTTAGATGGGTCGTTCTCTGGGGCCAACGTCCTGACTTTC. It codes for CASSLDGSFSGANVLTF.

The rearrangement uses TRBV7-2 and TRBJ2-4; the match to TRBD2 covers 14 bases. The CDR3 runs 18 residues. CDR1 and CDR2 from the germline V gene are SGHTA and FQGNSA. Trimming at V came to 5 bases and at J to 0 bases, leaving 6 bases not matched to a gene. CDR3 in amino acids: CASSPGTSGGLAKNIQYF. The CDR3, as DNA: TGTGCCAGCAGCCCCGGGACTAGCGGGGGATTAGCCAAAAACATTCAGTACTTC.